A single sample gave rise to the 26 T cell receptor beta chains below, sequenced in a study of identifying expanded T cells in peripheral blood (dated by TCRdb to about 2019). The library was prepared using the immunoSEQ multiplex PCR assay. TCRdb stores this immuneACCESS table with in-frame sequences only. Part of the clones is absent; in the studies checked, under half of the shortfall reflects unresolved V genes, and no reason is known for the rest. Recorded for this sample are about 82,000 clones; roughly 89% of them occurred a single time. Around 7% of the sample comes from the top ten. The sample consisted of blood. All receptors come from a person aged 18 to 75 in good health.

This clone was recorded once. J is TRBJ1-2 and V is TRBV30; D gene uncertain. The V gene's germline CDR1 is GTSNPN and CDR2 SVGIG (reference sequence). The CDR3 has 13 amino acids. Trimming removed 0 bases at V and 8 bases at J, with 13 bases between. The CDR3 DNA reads TGTGCCTGGAGTGTACGACGGGAGCGGGGCTACACCTTC. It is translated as CAWSVRRERGYTF.

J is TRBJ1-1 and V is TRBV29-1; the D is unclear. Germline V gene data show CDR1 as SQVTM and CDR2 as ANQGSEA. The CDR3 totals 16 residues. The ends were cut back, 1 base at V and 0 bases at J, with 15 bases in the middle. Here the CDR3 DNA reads TGCAGCGTTGAAGGTGGCAGGCGATCCTTGAACACTGAAGCTTTCTTT. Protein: CSVEGGRRSLNTEAFF.

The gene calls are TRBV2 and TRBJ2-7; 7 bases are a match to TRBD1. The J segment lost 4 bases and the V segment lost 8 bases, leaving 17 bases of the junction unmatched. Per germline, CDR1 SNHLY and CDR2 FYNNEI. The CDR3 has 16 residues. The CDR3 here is CASLGQWAGGLYEQYF. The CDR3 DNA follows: TGTGCCAGCCTCGGGCAATGGGCAGGGGGATTATACGAGCAGTACTTC.

The CDR3 here is CASSQGWTGYSGNTIYF. The CDR3 coding sequence is TGTGCCAGCAGCCAAGGGTGGACAGGGTACTCTGGAAACACCATATATTTT. This sequence joins TRBV14 and TRBJ1-3; 8 nucleotides align to TRBD1. The V segment lost 1 base and the J segment 0 bases; nucleotides outside the gene matches: 5. Germline values: CDR1 SGHDN, CDR2 FVKESK. The CDR3 extends over 17 amino acids.

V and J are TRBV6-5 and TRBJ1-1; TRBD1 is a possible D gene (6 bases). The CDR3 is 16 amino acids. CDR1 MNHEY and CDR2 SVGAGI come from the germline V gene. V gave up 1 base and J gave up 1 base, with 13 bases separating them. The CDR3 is CASSYFGQPKNTEAFF. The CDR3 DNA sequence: TGTGCCAGCAGTTACTTTGGACAGCCAAAGAACACTGAAGCTTTCTTT.

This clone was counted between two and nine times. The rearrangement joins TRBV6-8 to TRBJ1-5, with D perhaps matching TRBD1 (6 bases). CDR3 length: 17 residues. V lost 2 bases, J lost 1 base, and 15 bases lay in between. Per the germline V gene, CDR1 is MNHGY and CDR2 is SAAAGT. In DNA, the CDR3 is TGTGCCAGCAGTTACAGGCTCGGAGGGACAAGCAATCAGCCCCAGCATTTT. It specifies CASSYRLGGTSNQPQHF.

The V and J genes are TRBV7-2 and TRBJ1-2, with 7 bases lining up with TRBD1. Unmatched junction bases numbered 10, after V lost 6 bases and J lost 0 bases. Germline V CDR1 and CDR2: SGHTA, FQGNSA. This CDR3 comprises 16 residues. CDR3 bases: TGTGCCAGCAGTCCTCAGGGGGTTCAAGCTAACTATGGCTACACCTTC. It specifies CASSPQGVQANYGYTF.

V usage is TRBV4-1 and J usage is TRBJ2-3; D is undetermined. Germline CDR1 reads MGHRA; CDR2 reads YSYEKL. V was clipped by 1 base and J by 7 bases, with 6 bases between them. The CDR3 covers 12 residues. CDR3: CASSQGPYTQYF. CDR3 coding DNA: TGCGCCAGCAGCCAAGGACCGTATACGCAGTATTTT.

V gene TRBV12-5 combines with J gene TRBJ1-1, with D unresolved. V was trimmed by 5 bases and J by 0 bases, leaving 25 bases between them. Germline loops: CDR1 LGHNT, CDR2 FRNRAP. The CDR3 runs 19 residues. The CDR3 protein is CASGRTTPLGKALNTEAFF. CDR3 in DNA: TGTGCTAGTGGTCGCACAACCCCCCTCGGGAAGGCCCTGAACACTGAAGCTTTCTTT. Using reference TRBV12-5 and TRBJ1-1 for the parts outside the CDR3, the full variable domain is DARVTQTPRHKVTEMGQEVTMRCQPILGHNTVFWYRQTMMQGLELLAYFRNRAPLDDSGMPKDRFSAEMPDATLATLKIQPSEPRDSAVYFCASGRTTPLGKALNTEAFFGQGTRLTVV.

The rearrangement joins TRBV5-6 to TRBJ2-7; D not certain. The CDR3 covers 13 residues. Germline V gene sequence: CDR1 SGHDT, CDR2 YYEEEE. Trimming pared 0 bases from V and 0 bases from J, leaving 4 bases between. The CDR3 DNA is TGTGCCAGCAGCTTGGTCTACTCCTACGAGCAGTACTTC. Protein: CASSLVYSYEQYF.

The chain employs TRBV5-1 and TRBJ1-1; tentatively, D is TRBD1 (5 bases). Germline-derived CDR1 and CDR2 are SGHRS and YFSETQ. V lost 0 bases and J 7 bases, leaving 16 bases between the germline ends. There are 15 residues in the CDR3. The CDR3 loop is CASSLDLNRDGEAFF. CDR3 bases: TGCGCCAGCAGCTTGGACCTCAACCGGGACGGTGAAGCTTTCTTT.

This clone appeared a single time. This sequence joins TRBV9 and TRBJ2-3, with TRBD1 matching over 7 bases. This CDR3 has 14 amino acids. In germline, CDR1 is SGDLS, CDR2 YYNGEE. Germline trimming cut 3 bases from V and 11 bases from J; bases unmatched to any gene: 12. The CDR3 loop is CASSGNRGARGQYF. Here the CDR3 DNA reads TGTGCCAGCAGCGGAAACAGGGGTGCAAGGGGGCAGTATTTT.

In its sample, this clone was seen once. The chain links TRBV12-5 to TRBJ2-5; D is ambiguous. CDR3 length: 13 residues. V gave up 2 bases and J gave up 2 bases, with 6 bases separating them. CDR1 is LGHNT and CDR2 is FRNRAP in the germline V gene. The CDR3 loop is CASGLTLQETQYF. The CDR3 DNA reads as TGTGCTAGTGGTTTGACCTTACAAGAGACCCAGTACTTC.

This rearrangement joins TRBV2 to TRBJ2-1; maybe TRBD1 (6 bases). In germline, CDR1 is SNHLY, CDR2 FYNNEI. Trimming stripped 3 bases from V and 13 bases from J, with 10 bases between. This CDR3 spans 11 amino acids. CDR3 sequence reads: CASSEDSEQFF. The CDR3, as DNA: TGTGCCAGCAGTGAGGACAGCGAACAGTTCTTC.

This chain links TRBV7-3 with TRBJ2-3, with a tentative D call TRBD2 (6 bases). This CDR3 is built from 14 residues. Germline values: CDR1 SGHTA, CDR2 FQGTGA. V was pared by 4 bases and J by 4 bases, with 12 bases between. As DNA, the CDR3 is TGTGCCAGCAGCTCCCGGGACTCAGCAGATACGCAGTATTTT. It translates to CASSSRDSADTQYF.

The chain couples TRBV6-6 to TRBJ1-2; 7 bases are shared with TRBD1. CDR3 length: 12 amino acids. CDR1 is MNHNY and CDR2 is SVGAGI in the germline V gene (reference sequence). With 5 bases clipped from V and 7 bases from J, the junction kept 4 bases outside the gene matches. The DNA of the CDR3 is TGTGCCAGCAGTCACAGGGGTCCTGGCTACACCTTC. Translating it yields CASSHRGPGYTF.

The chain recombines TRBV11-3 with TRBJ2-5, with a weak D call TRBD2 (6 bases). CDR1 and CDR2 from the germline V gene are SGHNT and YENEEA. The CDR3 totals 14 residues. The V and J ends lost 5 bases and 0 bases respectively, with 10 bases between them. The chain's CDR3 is CASSPRGNQETQYF. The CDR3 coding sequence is TGTGCCAGCAGCCCCCGGGGGAACCAAGAGACCCAGTACTTC. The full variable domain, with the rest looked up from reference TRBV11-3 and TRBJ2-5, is EAGVVQSPRYKIIEKKQPVAFWCNPISGHNTLYWYLQNLGQGPELLIRYENEEAVDDSQLPKDRFSAERLKGVDSTLKIQPAELGDSAVYLCASSPRGNQETQYFGPGTRLLVL.

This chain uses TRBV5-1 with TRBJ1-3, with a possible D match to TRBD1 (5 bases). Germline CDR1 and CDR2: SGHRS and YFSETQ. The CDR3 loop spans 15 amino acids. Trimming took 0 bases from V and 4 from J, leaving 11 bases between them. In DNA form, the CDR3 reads TGCGCCAGCAGCTTGGCGGCAGGGCAAGGAAACACCATATATTTT. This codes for CASSLAAGQGNTIYF. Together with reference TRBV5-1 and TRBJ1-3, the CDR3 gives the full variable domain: KAGVTQTPRYLIKTRGQQVTLSCSPISGHRSVSWYQQTPGQGLQFLFEYFSETQRNKGNFPGRFSGRQFSNSRSEMNVSTLELGDSALYLCASSLAAGQGNTIYFGEGSWLTVV.

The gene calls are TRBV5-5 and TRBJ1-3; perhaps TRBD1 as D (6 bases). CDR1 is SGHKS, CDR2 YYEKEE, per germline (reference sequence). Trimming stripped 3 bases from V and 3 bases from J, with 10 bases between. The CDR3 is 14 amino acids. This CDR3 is CASSWDKLGNTIYF. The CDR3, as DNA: TGTGCCAGCAGCTGGGACAAACTTGGAAACACCATATATTTT. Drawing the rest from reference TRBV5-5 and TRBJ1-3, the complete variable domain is DAGVTQSPTHLIKTRGQQVTLRCSPISGHKSVSWYQQVLGQGPQFIFQYYEKEERGRGNFPDRFSARQFPNYSSELNVNALLLGDSALYLCASSWDKLGNTIYFGEGSWLTVV.

In nucleotides, the CDR3 is TGTGCCAGCAGTGACGTCCAGGGGGCAACTAATGAAAAACTGTTTTTT. Its translation: CASSDVQGATNEKLFF. The rearrangement links TRBV6-1 to TRBJ1-4; 7 bases match TRBD1. The J segment lost 0 bases and the V segment lost 3 bases, leaving 4 bases of the junction unmatched. The V gene's germline CDR1 is MNHNS and CDR2 SASEGT. This CDR3 has 16 amino acids.

The CDR3 nucleotides are TGCGCCAGCAGTGGACTCCCGGGACTAGCGGATGAGCAGTTCTTC. Its translation: CASSGLPGLADEQFF. The V gene is TRBV10-1, the J gene TRBJ2-1, with 11 bases aligning to TRBD2. CDR3 size: 15 residues. Germline CDR1 reads WNHNN; CDR2 reads SYGVQD (reference sequence). Losses at the gene ends were 4 bases for V and 8 bases for J; bases not matched to a gene: 7.

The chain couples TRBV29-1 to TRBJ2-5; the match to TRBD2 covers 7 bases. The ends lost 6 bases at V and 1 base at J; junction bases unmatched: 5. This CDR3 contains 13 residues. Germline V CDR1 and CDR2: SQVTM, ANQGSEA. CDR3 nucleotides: TGCAGCGTGACTGCTAGCGGCCAAGAGACCCAGTACTTC. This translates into CSVTASGQETQYF.

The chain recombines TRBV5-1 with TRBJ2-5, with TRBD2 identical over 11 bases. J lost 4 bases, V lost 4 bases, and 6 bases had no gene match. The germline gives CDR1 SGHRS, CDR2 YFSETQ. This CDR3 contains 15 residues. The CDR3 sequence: CASSPGLAVPETQYF. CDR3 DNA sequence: TGCGCCAGCAGCCCGGGACTAGCGGTGCCAGAGACCCAGTACTTC.

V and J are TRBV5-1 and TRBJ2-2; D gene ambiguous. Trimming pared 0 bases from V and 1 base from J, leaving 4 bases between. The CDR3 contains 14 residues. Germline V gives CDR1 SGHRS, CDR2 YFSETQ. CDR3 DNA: TGCGCCAGCAGCTTGGCCGGGAACACCGGGGAGCTGTTTTTT. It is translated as CASSLAGNTGELFF.

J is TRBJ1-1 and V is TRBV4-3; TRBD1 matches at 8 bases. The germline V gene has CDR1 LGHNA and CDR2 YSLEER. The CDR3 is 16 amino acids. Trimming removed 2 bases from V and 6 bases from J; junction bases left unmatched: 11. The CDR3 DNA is TGCGCCAGCAGCCAATCCGGACAGGGTTTAATCTCTGAAGCTTTCTTT. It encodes CASSQSGQGLISEAFF.

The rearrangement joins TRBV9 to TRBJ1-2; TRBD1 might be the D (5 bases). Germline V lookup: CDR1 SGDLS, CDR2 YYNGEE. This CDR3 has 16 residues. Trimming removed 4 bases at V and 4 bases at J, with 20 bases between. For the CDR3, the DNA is TGTGCCAGCAGCAAGTCGACCACGACAGACATCTATGGCTACACCTTC. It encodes CASSKSTTTDIYGYTF.